This T cell receptor beta chain was recorded in a study of shared clonotypes between healthy human individuals. Sequencing was performed with immunoSEQ multiplex PCR; in TCRdb, only in-frame clones are kept and a portion is missing. Of 2 million to 3 million clones in the sample, about 92% were seen once. Germline CDR1 SGHRS, CDR2 YFSETQ. The CDR3 has 16 amino acids. V lost 4 bases and J 0 bases, leaving 17 bases between the germline ends. The chain uses TRBV5-1 and TRBJ2-7; D might be TRBD1 (6 bases). Sequencing was carried out using naive CD4+ T cells sorted from blood. This sample's subset: CD45RA+ positively selected. This clonotype was obtained from a man younger than 35 in good health. Here the CDR3 DNA reads TGCGCCAGCAGCCGTATTAAGACAGGCCACTCCTACGAGCAGTACTTC. Amino acid sequence: CASSRIKTGHSYEQYF.